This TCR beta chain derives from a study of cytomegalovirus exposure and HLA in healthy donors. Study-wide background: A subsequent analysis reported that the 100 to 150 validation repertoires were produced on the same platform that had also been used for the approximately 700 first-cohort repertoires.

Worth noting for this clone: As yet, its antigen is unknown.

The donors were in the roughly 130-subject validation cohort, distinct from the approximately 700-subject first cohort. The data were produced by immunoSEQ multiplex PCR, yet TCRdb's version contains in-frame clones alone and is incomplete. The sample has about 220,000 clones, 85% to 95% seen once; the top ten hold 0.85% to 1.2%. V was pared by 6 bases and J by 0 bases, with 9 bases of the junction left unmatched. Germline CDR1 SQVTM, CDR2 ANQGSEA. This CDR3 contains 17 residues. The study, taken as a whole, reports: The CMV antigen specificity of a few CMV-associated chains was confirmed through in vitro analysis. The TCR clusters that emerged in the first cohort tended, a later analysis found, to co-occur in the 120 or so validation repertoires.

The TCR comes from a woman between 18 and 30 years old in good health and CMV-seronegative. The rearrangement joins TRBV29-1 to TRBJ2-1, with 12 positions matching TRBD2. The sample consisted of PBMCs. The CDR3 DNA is TGCAGCGTAAATGGACTAGCGGGGATAGGCTCCTACAATGAGCAGTTCTTC. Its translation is CSVNGLAGIGSYNEQFF.